This T cell receptor (beta chain) emerged from a study of OX40 agonist ivuxolimab in advanced cancers. This table comes from immunoSEQ multiplex PCR, and its TCRdb copy is limited to in-frame clones, with some not included. The repertoire holds 50,000 to 75,000 clones, with 70% to 85% as singletons. CDR3 length equals 19 residues. Germline V gene sequence: CDR1 SEHNR, CDR2 FQNEAQ (reference sequence). The V and J ends lost 1 base and 4 bases, in that order; junction bases with no gene match: 14. The source of this sequence is an adult with an advanced solid tumor such as melanoma, head and neck, liver or kidney cancer. J is TRBJ2-7 and V is TRBV7-9; 12 bases fit TRBD2. The sample was CD4+ or CD8+ T cells sorted from blood, taken in a trial of the OX40 agonist ivuxolimab. In DNA form, the CDR3 reads TGTGCCAGCAGCTTAGATATTGGGACTAGCGGGCCGAAGAGATACGAGCAGTACTTC. Protein sequence: CASSLDIGTSGPKRYEQYF.